The 6 T cell receptor beta chains given below trace back to one sample, sequenced in a study of T cell repertoires in cytomegalovirus infection. TCRdb ran MiXCR on the reads and lists one entry per CDR3 protein. Of 150,000 or so distinct CDR3 sequences listed, 30% to 40% are singletons. Their recognized antigens are unknown. Sequencing used CD8+ T cells from cultured PBMCs, obtained from culture after CMV antigen stimulation. The receptors originated from a human donor in good health (CMV status not recorded). Some clones in this sample may be carry-over from other donors' samples.

V gene TRBV20-1 combines with J gene TRBJ2-7; D might be TRBD2 (5 bases). The CDR3 is 13 residues long. Germline assignment: CDR1 DFQATT and CDR2 SNEGSKA (reference sequence). V lost 2 bases and J lost 0, with 8 bases in between. CDR3 loop: CSARTGFSYEQYF. The CDR3 coding sequence is TGCAGTGCTAGAACGGGATTCTCCTACGAGCAGTACTTC.

This chain uses TRBV5-6 with TRBJ1-1, with D perhaps matching TRBD1 (5 bases). The V end was cut by 1 base, the J end by 6 bases, with 25 bases between. The CDR3 is 18 residues long. Germline V lookup: CDR1 SGHDT, CDR2 YYEEEE. The CDR3 region has the DNA TGTGCCAGCAGCTTGATGGGAGTCTTGGGGACCGGCTTCGCTGAAGCTTTCTTT. Protein sequence: CASSLMGVLGTGFAEAFF. The variable domain in full, with the rest retrieved from reference TRBV5-6 and TRBJ1-1, is DAGVTQSPTHLIKTRGQQVTLRCSPKSGHDTVSWYQQALGQGPQFIFQYYEEEERQRGNFPDRFSGHQFPNYSSELNVNALLLGDSALYLCASSLMGVLGTGFAEAFFGQGTRLTVV.

V is TRBV3-1 and J is TRBJ2-5; 12 bases agree with TRBD2. The CDR3 consists of 18 residues. Germline V gene lookup returns CDR1 LGHDT and CDR2 YNNKEL (reference sequence). With 0 bases clipped from V and 3 bases from J, the junction kept 8 bases outside the gene matches. In DNA form, the CDR3 reads TGTGCCAGCAGCCAAGATATAAAAACTAGCGGGAGGAAAGAGACCCAGTACTTC. This translates into CASSQDIKTSGRKETQYF.

This clonotype occurred many times. V is TRBV6-1 and J is TRBJ1-1; D is possibly TRBD1 (5 bases). Trimming shortened V by 4 bases and J by 2 bases, and 11 bases separated the two germline ends. Per the germline V gene, CDR1 is MNHNS and CDR2 is SASEGT. The length of the CDR3 is 14 residues. Here the CDR3 DNA reads TGTGCCAGCAGTGCACAGGAAATCAACACTGAAGCTTTCTTT. This sequence encodes CASSAQEINTEAFF.

V gene TRBV7-9 combines with J gene TRBJ1-4; D uncertain. The CDR3 sequence is 15 residues long. V lost 6 bases to trimming and J lost 4 bases, with 15 bases between them. Germline V gene sequence: CDR1 SEHNR, CDR2 FQNEAQ (reference sequence). The CDR3 here is CASRGGVFSNEKLFF. The CDR3 DNA reads as TGTGCCAGCAGAGGCGGGGTGTTTAGTAATGAAAAACTGTTTTTT.

V usage is TRBV12-3 or TRBV12-4 and J usage is TRBJ2-6; D is unclear. This CDR3 has 14 residues. Trimming took 5 bases from V and 0 from J, leaving 5 bases between them. The CDR3 loop reads CASSRISGANVLTF. CDR3 DNA: TGTGCCAGCAGTAGAATCTCTGGGGCCAACGTCCTGACTTTC.